This T cell receptor (beta chain) was recorded in a study of blood T cell repertoires in COVID-19 (dated by TCRdb to 2020 to 2022). With regard to the full study: Collaborator samples came from the United States, Italy and Spain and covered acute and convalescent phases of COVID-19. Sample metadata almost always included a de-identified subject ID, COVID-19 status, age in years and sex. Deeply sampled blood TCRbeta repertoires from subjects exposed to, actively infected with, or recovered from COVID-19 were included in the dataset. Where available, HLA class I and class II types were obtained from metadata supplied by the sample provider rather than from assay-based typing. The repertoires were made available in a free public database intended to serve as a resource for research on the immune response to SARS-CoV-2. Samples were obtained from the ongoing ImmuneRACE study (first 160 participants) and from approximately 1,200 subjects provided by 6 global collaborators. The prospective study material was composed of cDNA or gDNA derived from T cells, B-cell-depleted T cells, or PBMCs.

On this clone itself: Its antigen target is currently unknown. The input lacks base qualities; no much larger clone sits a single base away.

TCRbeta CDR3 regions were amplified from genomic DNA using the immunoSEQ Assay, a bias-controlled multiplex PCR. From the authors' description of their analysis: Nucleated cell counts per sample were estimated from amplification of reference gene primers within the assay. To quantify the absolute abundance of each unique TCRbeta CDR3 rearrangement, sequence reads were collapsed and filtered. Productive Simpson clonality was computed per sample as the square root of Simpson's diversity index over productive rearrangements. TCRdb re-hosts the immuneACCESS table, in-frame sequences only. Its copies lack some clones; in the studies checked, an unresolved V gene accounts for under half of them, and the cause for the rest is not known. The V and J calls and clone size were taken over from that table, and D and trimming were inferred from the DNA. The sample records 300,000 or so clones, just over 90% of which are singletons. 2% to 2.5% of the sample belongs to the ten largest clones.

The paper as a whole reports these results and caveats: Clinical and demographic metadata were provided uncurated, with the amount varying by source and participant.

In Seattle, one collaborating source enrolled patients while the infection was active and tracked those patients longitudinally over the course of disease. The collaborating institutions used their own protocols to collect whole blood in K2EDTA tubes. For TCRbeta analysis, collaborators shipped samples as frozen whole blood, isolated PBMCs, or DNA extracted from either of those sample types. The germline ends are 12 bases apart after V is trimmed by 3 bases and J by 3 bases. The germline V gene supplies CDR1 MNHEY and CDR2 SVGAGI. The CDR3 runs 14 residues from the cysteine to the phenylalanine. The sequence is cut down to CDR3 DNA, 42 bases in frame from base 1.

This TCR was sampled from a woman aged 30 to 39 with COVID-19, enrolled during active disease. The chain uses TRBV6-5 and TRBJ2-7; a confident D gene designation cannot be given. Sequencing input: peripheral blood. The DNA is TGTGCCAGCAGTTATTCGGTTTATGACTACGAGCAGTACTTC. Translated, this gives CASSYSVYDYEQYF.